This entry describes one T cell receptor (beta chain). What it binds is unknown. The sample is drawn from a study of beta chain features in type 1 diabetes. Across the study: Healthy donors resembled patients in age, gender and cell yields. General study points: Moderately but significantly shorter TCRB CDR3s were found in Type 1 diabetes patients in all four CD4+ subsets. It was possible that PCR favored shorter templates, equally so in patients and controls. At VDJ recombination sites, type 1 diabetes patients had fewer insertions and more deleted nucleotides.

The investigators reverse transcribed all of the isolated RNA, so they sequenced expressed TCRB transcripts. Clones were sequenced by immunoSEQ multiplex PCR, and TCRdb holds only the in-frame ones, with some missing. The table shows 680,000 or so clones, with around an eighth occurring only once. V lost 3 bases to trimming and J lost 5 bases; unmatched junction nucleotides: 6. Germline assignment: CDR1 KGHSH and CDR2 LQKENI. CDR3 size: 15 residues. The authors took one heparinised blood draw, averaging around 120 mL, from each donor. Sequenced input: naive CD4+ T cells from blood. The chain is built from TRBV18 and TRBJ1-5, with 8 bases fitting TRBD1. The clonotype was recovered from a man aged 18 to 29 with type 1 diabetes. The CDR3 region has the DNA TGTGCCAGCTCACCGTCGGGACAGGTGGATCAGCCCCAGCATTTT. Its protein is CASSPSGQVDQPQHF. The full variable domain, rest sourced from reference TRBV18 and TRBJ1-5, is NAGVMQNPRHLVRRRGQEARLRCSPMKGHSHVYWYRQLPEEGLKFMVYLQKENIIDESGMPKERFSAEFPKEGPSILRIQQVVRGDSAAYFCASSPSGQVDQPQHFGDGTRLSIL.